The present TCR beta chain was sequenced within a study of neurological immune-mediated disorders. This clonotype showed up many times. Antigen unknown. Whole-study results and caveats: The expanded clones of different subjects shared no CDR3 amino acid sequences (suggesting private repertoires in all groups).

The CDR3 extends over 13 amino acids. Germline lookup yields CDR1 SGHTA and CDR2 FQGNSA. Trimming cost V 6 bases and J 1 base, with 9 bases left between them. MiXCR, run by TCRdb on the 5' RACE reads, gives a single entry per CDR3 protein. Seen here are about 82,000 distinct CDR3 sequences, 2.5% to 3% observed once, and the top ten hold around 1.1%. The rearrangement uses TRBV7-2 and TRBJ1-1; no reliable D call. The source of this sequence is a woman aged 25-40 years with multiple sclerosis. The material sequenced was PBMCs. CDR3 sequence: CASSFAPNTEAFF. CDR3 in DNA: TGTGCCAGCAGTTTTGCTCCGAACACTGAAGCTTTCTTT.